The present T cell receptor beta chain was sequenced within a study of beta chain features in type 1 diabetes. Study observations and caveats: Significant though moderate, a shortening of TCRB CDR3s appeared in all four CD4+ subsets of Type 1 diabetes patients.

The isolated RNA, all of it, was reverse transcribed, so expressed TCRB transcripts were what got sequenced. The assay was immunoSEQ multiplex PCR, and TCRdb's table has in-frame clones only and misses some. This sample carries roughly 700,000 clones, 13% of them seen once, and the ten largest clones take approximately 0.022%. This clone was counted only a few times. Its antigen is undetermined. The sample contains more than one DNA sequence encoding this CDR3. The purity of all sorted populations exceeded 98%. V was shortened by 0 bases and J by 5 bases, with 13 bases between the two germline ends. The CDR3 length is 14 residues. The V gene's germline CDR1 is GTSNPN and CDR2 SVGIG (reference sequence).

Sequenced material: naive CD4+ T cells from blood. This sequence joins TRBV30 and TRBJ2-5; the D gene is possibly TRBD2 (7 bases). The source is a young man with type 1 diabetes. The CDR3 sequence is CAWSVVGGQETQYF. CDR3 nucleotides: TGTGCCTGGAGTGTAGTGGGGGGGCAGGAGACCCAGTACTTC.